These 2 T cell receptor beta chains were sequenced from one sample in a study of CD8 T cells in ankylosing spondylitis. Using its own MiXCR run on the 5' RACE reads, TCRdb lists one record per CDR3 protein. The data show approximately 210,000 distinct CDR3 sequences, roughly 13% seen once. Sequences were obtained from blood, either unsorted or a sorted T cell fraction (not recorded which). Every receptor here comes from a male donor with ankylosing spondylitis or in good health (not recorded which).

Only one count was recorded for this clonotype. The chain uses TRBV10-3 and TRBJ2-7, with a possible D match to TRBD2 (5 bases). Trimming shortened V by 0 bases and J by 0 bases, and 12 bases separated the two germline ends. The CDR3 runs to 16 residues. CDR1 ENHRY and CDR2 SYGVKD come from the germline V gene. CDR3 in DNA: TGTGCCATCAGTGAGTCAGGACTGCATAGCTCCTACGAGCAGTACTTC. Translation gives CAISESGLHSSYEQYF.

Only a few counts were recorded for this clonotype. The V and J genes are TRBV7-9 and TRBJ2-7, with 9 bases matching TRBD1. The V gene end was trimmed by 5 bases and the J gene end by 5 bases; junction bases not matched to a gene: 7. Germline CDR1 SEHNR, CDR2 FQNEAQ (reference sequence). This CDR3 has 14 amino acids. CDR3 nucleotide sequence: TGTGCCAGCAGCGGGACAGGGAGAGTCCACGAGCAGTACTTC. Protein: CASSGTGRVHEQYF.